The 10 T cell receptor beta chains in this list originate from one sample, sequenced in a study of control samples from healthy donors and cancer patients. Libraries were prepared by immunoSEQ multiplex PCR; TCRdb keeps only in-frame clonotypes and omits some of them. The table shows 400,000 to 450,000 clones, with more than 80% occurring only once. Sequencing was done on a sample of PBMCs. These receptor sequences come from a middle-aged man with head and neck cancer.

CDR3 bases: TGCGCCAGCAGCTACGACAGGGGGCTCGGGGAGCTGTTTTTT. The encoded protein is CASSYDRGLGELFF. The chain uses TRBV5-1 and TRBJ2-2, with 10 bases aligning to TRBD1. J lost 7 bases, V lost 3 bases, and 3 bases had no gene match. CDR1 is SGHRS, CDR2 YFSETQ, per germline. The CDR3 length is 14 residues. The complete variable domain, with remaining parts taken from reference TRBV5-1 and TRBJ2-2, reads KAGVTQTPRYLIKTRGQQVTLSCSPISGHRSVSWYQQTPGQGLQFLFEYFSETQRNKGNFPGRFSGRQFSNSRSEMNVSTLELGDSALYLCASSYDRGLGELFFGEGSRLTVL.

The chain links TRBV5-6 to TRBJ2-7, with D maybe TRBD2 (5 bases). The CDR3 runs to 11 residues. V was shortened by 10 bases and J by 6 bases, with 14 bases between the two germline ends. Germline V CDR1 and CDR2: SGHDT, YYEEEE. The CDR3 sequence is CASAGSGEQYF. DNA of the CDR3: TGTGCCTCCGCGGGCTCGGGCGAGCAGTACTTC.

This clone was observed a few times. The chain recombines TRBV5-5 with TRBJ1-5; 7 bases map to TRBD1. The CDR3 runs 15 residues. The trim removed 0 bases at V and 2 bases at J, leaving 2 bases unmatched. The V gene's germline CDR1 is SGHKS and CDR2 YYEKEE (reference sequence). The CDR3 spells CASSLVGGRNQPQHF. In DNA, the CDR3 is TGTGCCAGCAGCTTGGTAGGGGGCCGCAATCAGCCCCAGCATTTT.

The chain employs TRBV6-5 and TRBJ2-1; no clear D gene. Trimming pared 1 base from V and 9 bases from J, leaving 10 bases between. The CDR3 extends over 13 amino acids. Germline V gene sequence: CDR1 MNHEY, CDR2 SVGAGI. CDR3 amino acids: CASSYWGSSEQFF. As DNA, the CDR3 is TGTGCCAGCAGTTACTGGGGAAGTAGTGAGCAGTTCTTC.

This rearrangement joins TRBV4-3 to TRBJ1-1; 8 bases align to TRBD1. This CDR3 has 17 amino acids. The trim removed 0 bases at V and 4 bases at J, leaving 10 bases unmatched. Germline V lookup: CDR1 LGHNA, CDR2 YSLEER. In nucleotides, the CDR3 is TGCGCCAGCAGCCAAGATCTCGCAGGGGGCAAGGGCACTGAAGCTTTCTTT. Translation gives CASSQDLAGGKGTEAFF.

The chain couples TRBV27 to TRBJ1-5; D gene unclear. This CDR3 contains 14 residues. V lost 6 bases and J lost 0, with 9 bases in between. The germline V gene encodes CDR1 MNHEY and CDR2 SMNVEV (reference sequence). CDR3 DNA sequence: TGTGCCAGCAGGGGCGGACTTAGCAATCAGCCCCAGCATTTT. Residues: CASRGGLSNQPQHF.

Of note for this clone: This specimen includes other DNA sequences encoding the same CDR3. The V gene is TRBV30, the J gene TRBJ1-5; a possible D gene is TRBD1 (6 bases). CDR3 size: 15 residues. The germline gives CDR1 GTSNPN, CDR2 SVGIG (reference sequence). The V and J ends lost 0 bases and 0 bases respectively, with 9 bases between them. CDR3 sequence (DNA): TGTGCCTGGAGTGTCAGGGGTGATAGCAATCAGCCCCAGCATTTT. Translated, it gives CAWSVRGDSNQPQHF.

The V call is TRBV15, the J call TRBJ1-4; D may be TRBD1 (5 bases). The V gene lost 2 bases and the J gene lost 4 bases, with 17 bases spanning the gap. CDR1 is LNHNV, CDR2 YYDKDF, per germline (reference sequence). This CDR3 spans 17 amino acids. This chain's CDR3 is CATSRQSSGFYNEKLFF. The CDR3 coding sequence is TGTGCCACCAGCAGACAATCGTCAGGGTTCTATAATGAAAAACTGTTTTTT.

The chain combines TRBV7-2 with TRBJ1-2; 7 positions match TRBD1. CDR1 and CDR2 (germline): SGHTA, FQGNSA. The V segment lost 6 bases and the J segment 8 bases; nucleotides outside the gene matches: 15. This CDR3 is 15 amino acids long. The CDR3 DNA sequence: TGTGCCAGCAGAGCGGCCGGGACAGCGAATGGAGGCTACACCTTC. Translation gives CASRAAGTANGGYTF.

The gene calls are TRBV5-5 and TRBJ1-2, with D possibly matching TRBD1 (5 bases). There are 14 residues in the CDR3. V lost 1 base, J lost 4 bases, and 11 bases lay in between. The germline gives CDR1 SGHKS, CDR2 YYEKEE (reference sequence). CDR3 DNA: TGTGCCAGCAGCTTGCAGGGAACTCCCTATGGCTACACCTTC. Its protein is CASSLQGTPYGYTF.